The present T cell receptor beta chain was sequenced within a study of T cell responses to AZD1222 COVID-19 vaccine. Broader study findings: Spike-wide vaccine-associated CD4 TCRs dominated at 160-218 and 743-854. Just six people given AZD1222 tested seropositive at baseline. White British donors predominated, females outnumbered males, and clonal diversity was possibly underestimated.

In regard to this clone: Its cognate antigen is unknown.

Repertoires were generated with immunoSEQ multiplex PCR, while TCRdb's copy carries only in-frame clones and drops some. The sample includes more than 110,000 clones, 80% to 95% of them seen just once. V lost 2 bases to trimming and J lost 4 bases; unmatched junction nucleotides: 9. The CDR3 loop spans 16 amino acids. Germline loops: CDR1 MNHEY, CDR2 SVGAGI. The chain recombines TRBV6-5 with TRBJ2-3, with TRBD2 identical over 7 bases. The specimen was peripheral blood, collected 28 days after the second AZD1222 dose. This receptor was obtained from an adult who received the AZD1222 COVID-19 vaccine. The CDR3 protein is CASSYTPNGRPDTQYF. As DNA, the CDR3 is TGTGCCAGCAGTTACACCCCCAACGGGAGGCCAGATACGCAGTATTTT.